What follows are 24 T cell receptor beta chains derived from one specimen sequenced in a study of human T cells and chemical hapten exposure. The time point: patch test 3, about 24 weeks after DPC sensitization. Treatment defined: therapeutic diphenylcyclopropenone sensitization with weekly scalp DPC. Unfractionated whole blood yielded the extracted total RNA. TCRdb analysed the RACE reads with MiXCR anew, one entry per CDR3 protein. The sample carries 40,000 or so distinct CDR3 sequences, 12% recorded once. Sample: whole blood, taken in connection with sensitization to the hapten diphenylcyclopropenone (DPC). Every receptor here comes from a woman aged 40 to 50 with alopecia areata. Some clones in this sample may be carry-over from other donors' samples.

This clonotype was observed at least ten times. The rearrangement links TRBV5-5 to TRBJ1-5; TRBD1 matches 11 bases. In germline, CDR1 is SGHKS, CDR2 YYEKEE (reference sequence). The CDR3 contains 16 residues. V was pared by 1 base and J by 5 bases, with 5 bases of the junction left unmatched. The CDR3 nucleotides are TGTGCCAGCAGCTTGCTGGGGACAGGGGGGGATCAGCCCCAGCATTTT. This translates into CASSLLGTGGDQPQHF. The whole variable domain, filled in from reference TRBV5-5 and TRBJ1-5, reads DAGVTQSPTHLIKTRGQQVTLRCSPISGHKSVSWYQQVLGQGPQFIFQYYEKEERGRGNFPDRFSARQFPNYSSELNVNALLLGDSALYLCASSLLGTGGDQPQHFGDGTRLSIL.

The chain links TRBV7-6 to TRBJ1-1; D call uncertain. CDR3 length: 17 residues. V was pared by 0 bases and J by 4 bases, with 18 bases between. The germline V gene has CDR1 SGHVS and CDR2 FNYEAQ. In DNA, the CDR3 is TGTGCCAGCAGCTTAGCCGGGAATCCTCGGACGGGCACTGAAGCTTTCTTT. Translation gives CASSLAGNPRTGTEAFF.

Worth noting for this clonotype: This may stem from a read error, because a much larger clone lies one nucleotide away. This chain connects TRBV11-2 to TRBJ1-2; D gene uncertain. The germline V gene encodes CDR1 SGHAT and CDR2 FQNNGV. The CDR3 sequence is 13 residues long. In DNA form, the CDR3 reads TGTGCCAGCAGGGAGCTAATTGTCTATAGCTACACCTTC. It specifies CASRELIVYSYTF.

This clonotype was picked up many times. The chain joins TRBV3-1 to TRBJ1-3; D uncertain. The CDR3 length is 13 residues. Germline assignment: CDR1 LGHDT and CDR2 YNNKEL (reference sequence). V was trimmed by 8 bases and J by 6 bases, leaving 14 bases between them. The CDR3 loop reads CASSRGEENTIYF. Here the CDR3 DNA reads TGTGCCAGCTCTCGGGGAGAGGAAAACACCATATATTTT.

This clonotype was picked up many times. This chain links TRBV7-9 with TRBJ2-1; 9 bases match TRBD1. This CDR3 is built from 16 residues. V was pared by 5 bases and J by 6 bases, with 11 bases of the junction left unmatched. Germline values: CDR1 SEHNR, CDR2 FQNEAQ (reference sequence). CDR3: CASSPTSGTGPNEQFF. The CDR3 DNA sequence: TGTGCCAGCAGCCCTACTTCTGGGACAGGGCCCAATGAGCAGTTCTTC. Full variable domain (outside the CDR3, taken from reference TRBV7-9 and TRBJ2-1): DTGVSQNPRHKITKRGQNVTFRCDPISEHNRLYWYRQTLGQGPEFLTYFQNEAQLEKSRLLSDRFSAERPKGSFSTLEIQRTEQGDSAMYLCASSPTSGTGPNEQFFGPGTRLTVL.

This clonotype was detected ten times or more. J is TRBJ2-5 and V is TRBV11-2; D uncertain. The CDR3 is made up of 14 amino acids. V dropped 1 base and J dropped 2 bases, with 8 bases sitting between them. Germline assignment: CDR1 SGHAT and CDR2 FQNNGV. CDR3 DNA: TGTGCCAGCAGCTTAGTTGACACTCAAGAGACCCAGTACTTC. This sequence encodes CASSLVDTQETQYF.

This clonotype occurred a few times. The J gene is TRBJ2-1, the V gene TRBV12-3 or TRBV12-4, with no clear D. Trimming took 5 bases from V and 9 from J, leaving 8 bases between them. CDR3 length: 11 amino acids. The CDR3 DNA is TGTGCCAGCAGTCGAACCGGTGAGCAGTTCTTC. It encodes CASSRTGEQFF.

This clonotype appeared a few times. V is TRBV6-5 and J is TRBJ1-1; the D is unclear. Germline CDR1 and CDR2: MNHEY and SVGAGI. This CDR3 comprises 14 residues. Trimming stripped 5 bases from V and 7 bases from J, with 17 bases between. In DNA, the CDR3 is TGTGCCAGCAGTAACGTCTATGACCGGGTTGAAGCTTTCTTT. The encoded protein is CASSNVYDRVEAFF.

This clonotype was seen a handful of times. The junction shows a germline mismatch at one end, possibly a read error. J is TRBJ1-2 and V is TRBV5-6; 9 bases match TRBD1. The CDR3 has 16 residues. The germline gives CDR1 SGHDT, CDR2 YYEEEE. CDR3 protein: CVSSYLLQGAGYGYTF. The DNA for the CDR3 is TGTGTCAGCAGTTACCTACTACAGGGGGCAGGATATGGCTACACCTTC.

V gene TRBV10-2 combines with J gene TRBJ2-1; D gene ambiguous. Germline V gene lookup returns CDR1 WSHSY and CDR2 SAAADI. The CDR3 loop spans 17 amino acids. The V gene lost 3 bases and the J gene lost 5 bases, with 20 bases spanning the gap. The CDR3 sequence is CASSETVDERQNNEQFF. The CDR3 coding sequence is TGCGCCAGCAGTGAAACGGTCGATGAGCGTCAAAACAATGAGCAGTTCTTC.

This chain connects TRBV28 to TRBJ2-5; D possibly corresponds to TRBD1 (5 bases). The CDR3 covers 14 residues. CDR1 and CDR2 from the germline V gene are MDHEN and SYDVKM. Trimming took off 5 bases at V and 7 bases at J, with 17 bases between the two ends. Written as DNA, the CDR3 is TGTGCCAGCAGTCCGGCCCAGGGATGGGGGACCCAGTACTTC. Its translation: CASSPAQGWGTQYF.

This clonotype was counted ten times or more. The CDR3 loop reads CASSPNSAGQETQYF. The CDR3 coding sequence is TGTGCCAGCAGTCCCAATAGCGCGGGGCAAGAGACCCAGTACTTC. The V and J genes are TRBV6-5 and TRBJ2-5, with D tentatively TRBD2 (6 bases). CDR1 and CDR2 (germline): MNHEY, SVGAGI. This CDR3 region has 15 residues. V lost 5 bases and J 2 bases, leaving 15 bases between the germline ends.

This chain connects TRBV5-1 to TRBJ2-3; D may be TRBD1 (6 bases). V was shortened by 7 bases and J by 4 bases, with 16 bases between the two germline ends. The germline CDR1 and CDR2 sequences are SGHRS and YFSETQ. This CDR3 is 14 amino acids long. CDR3 amino acids: CASARQGQADTQYF. CDR3 DNA sequence: TGCGCCAGCGCCCGGCAGGGGCAAGCAGATACGCAGTATTTT.

This clonotype showed up many times. The chain uses TRBV4-2 and TRBJ2-7; 9 nucleotides agree with TRBD2. Germline-derived CDR1 and CDR2 are LGHNA and YNFKEQ. The CDR3 totals 15 residues. V was clipped by 5 bases and J by 4 bases; unmatched bases: 9. CDR3 residues: CASSGGGGSQYEQYF. DNA for the CDR3: TGTGCCAGCAGCGGCGGGGGGGGGAGTCAGTACGAGCAGTACTTC.

The chain links TRBV5-1 to TRBJ2-3; D is unresolved. V lost 2 bases, J lost 5 bases, and 12 bases lay in between. The CDR3 totals 14 residues. Germline CDR1 is SGHRS and CDR2 is YFSETQ. CDR3 nucleotides: TGCGCCAGCAGCTTTGACCAGAATGGAGATACGCAGTATTTT. This sequence encodes CASSFDQNGDTQYF.

This clonotype has only a few counts. The chain carries TRBV9 and TRBJ2-7, with 9 bases that match TRBD2. Per the germline V gene, CDR1 is SGDLS and CDR2 is YYNGEE. The V and J ends lost 2 bases and 3 bases, in that order; junction bases with no gene match: 3. CDR3 size: 14 residues. The CDR3 DNA follows: TGTGCCAGCAGCGTGGGTAGCGGGAGCTACGAGCAGTACTTC. Translated: CASSVGSGSYEQYF.

This clonotype was counted many times. The rearrangement uses TRBV19 and TRBJ2-7; TRBD1 matches at 9 bases. Germline-derived CDR1 and CDR2 are LNHDA and SQIVND (reference sequence). Trimming removed 5 bases from V and 4 bases from J; junction bases left unmatched: 12. The CDR3 covers 16 residues. In DNA, the CDR3 is TGTGCCAGTAGTGCATCCGGGACAGGGAGAGAGTACGAGCAGTACTTC. This sequence encodes CASSASGTGREYEQYF.

This sequence joins TRBV28 and TRBJ1-1; possibly TRBD1 for D (6 bases). The V end lost 6 bases, the J end lost 4 bases, and 15 bases lay between the germline ends. Germline CDR1 and CDR2: MDHEN and SYDVKM. This CDR3 is built from 14 residues. The CDR3 DNA follows: TGTGCCAGCAGCCCCGGCGGGGGGGCCACTGAAGCTTTCTTT. As protein: CASSPGGGATEAFF.

This clonotype occurred a few times. The genes are TRBV12-3 or TRBV12-4 and TRBJ1-2; tentatively, D is TRBD1 (5 bases). The CDR3 has 12 residues. V gave up 3 bases and J gave up 6 bases, with 8 bases separating them. CDR3 bases: TGTGCCAGCAGTTTTAGGGGAAATGGCTACACCTTC. Translating gives CASSFRGNGYTF.

This clonotype turned up a few times. This chain links TRBV28 with TRBJ2-7, with TRBD2 as a possible D gene (7 bases). Trimming left V 3 bases short and J 4 bases short, with 10 bases between. This CDR3 comprises 13 residues. Germline V gene sequence: CDR1 MDHEN, CDR2 SYDVKM. The CDR3 region is CASSLGGRYEQYF. The CDR3 coding sequence is TGTGCCAGCAGTTTGGGGGGGCGATACGAGCAGTACTTC.

V is TRBV28 and J is TRBJ2-7; 8 bases line up with TRBD2. The junction had 8 bases not matched to a gene; V was cut back by 2 bases and J by 5 bases. The CDR3 length is 15 residues. Germline CDR1 and CDR2: MDHEN and SYDVKM. CDR3 nucleotide sequence: TGTGCCAGCAGTTTAGTTCCGGGGGGGCCCAACGAGCAGTACTTC. The encoded protein is CASSLVPGGPNEQYF.

The rearrangement links TRBV20-1 to TRBJ2-7; the D is unclear. Germline loops: CDR1 DFQATT, CDR2 SNEGSKA (reference sequence). The V end lost 1 base, the J end lost 0 bases, and 7 bases lay between the germline ends. The CDR3 runs to 13 residues. CDR3 sequence: CSARVGSSYEQYF. The CDR3 bases are TGCAGTGCTAGAGTTGGAAGCTCCTACGAGCAGTACTTC.

V usage is TRBV7-8 and J usage is TRBJ2-5, with TRBD1 as a possible D gene (5 bases). In germline, CDR1 is SGHVS, CDR2 FQNEAQ. The germline V and J ends were trimmed by 2 bases and 3 bases, with 13 bases remaining between them. This CDR3 spans 15 amino acids. CDR3 region: CASSLSGQGKETQYF. The DNA of the CDR3 is TGTGCCAGCAGCTTATCCGGGCAGGGAAAAGAGACCCAGTACTTC.

This clonotype was counted at least ten times. The rearrangement links TRBV28 to TRBJ2-1; D uncertain. V lost 5 bases to trimming and J lost 2 bases, with 10 bases between them. The length of the CDR3 is 14 residues. The V gene's germline CDR1 is MDHEN and CDR2 SYDVKM. This CDR3 reads CASSKATPYNEQFF. The CDR3 nucleotides are TGTGCCAGCAGTAAAGCAACCCCCTACAATGAGCAGTTCTTC.